A single TCR beta chain is shown here with its context. The data stem from a study of T cell responses to AZD1222 COVID-19 vaccine. This CDR3 is 14 amino acids long. This table comes from immunoSEQ multiplex PCR, and its TCRdb copy is limited to in-frame clones, with some not included. Among about 150,000 clones listed, roughly nine tenths were seen once. This receptor was identified in an adult in good health. The chain recombines TRBV21-1 with TRBJ1-2; the D call of TRBD1 is as the table states it, not checked on the DNA. TRBV21-1 is termed a pseudogene. The sample in question was peripheral blood, obtained on day 0 of AZD1222 vaccination. The CDR3 sequence is CASSKVTGNYGYTF. The CDR3 nucleotides are TGTGCCAGCAGCAAAGTGACAGGGAACTATGGCTACACCTTC.